The rows below give T cell receptor beta chains drawn from one sample of a study of shared T cell receptors in the human thymus. Measured with immunoSEQ multiplex PCR; TCRdb has only the in-frame clones, and not every one. The sample lists under 700,000 clones, roughly 74% occurring once. This same sample was also taken into another study, of human thymus T cells.

Input material: thymocytes. The receptors derive from a boy less than two years old with a congenital heart defect. Each CDR3 is given with its conserved first and last residue. A D gene is named only where the DNA matches it firmly. Size is omitted from some rows. Given values are once, few, many or a class for expanded clones.

TGTGCCAGCGCGACTCTGGAGAGAACTAACTATGGCTACACCTTC	CASATLERTNYGYTF	NA	TRBV6-6	TRBJ1-2	once
TGCAGCGTTGAAGACAGGGTCCCTCCATACGAGCAGTACTTC	CSVEDRVPPYEQYF	NA	TRBV29-1	TRBJ2-7	once
TGCGCCAGCAGACCAACTAGCGGGAGCGCAAAAGAGGGAGAGACCCAGTACTTC	CASRPTSGSAKEGETQYF	TRBD2	TRBV5-1	TRBJ2-5	NA
TGTGCCAGCAGTGAGACTAGCGGGATCCACAATGAGCAGTTCTTC	CASSETSGIHNEQFF	TRBD2	TRBV25-1	TRBJ2-1	NA
TGTGCCAGCAGTTTATCGTACTTCAATCAGCCCCAGCATTTT	CASSLSYFNQPQHF	NA	TRBV27	TRBJ1-5	few
TGCAGCGTTGACCACTACAGGGCGGGCTCCTATAATTCACCCCTCCACTTT	CSVDHYRAGSYNSPLHF	NA	TRBV29-1	TRBJ1-6	few
TGCAGCGCTGGGCGGGGAGCCCAGTACTTC	CSAGRGAQYF	NA	TRBV29-1	TRBJ2-5	few
TGTGCCAGCAGCATACCCTCGCAGGGAGGCAAAGAGACCCAGTACTTC	CASSIPSQGGKETQYF	NA	TRBV7-6	TRBJ2-5	NA
TGTGCCAGCAGTTTAGGGGCGAACTATGGCTACACCTTC	CASSLGANYGYTF	NA	TRBV28	TRBJ1-2	NA
TGTGCCGCTGGGTCAGGGGAAATACGGGCAGATACGCAGTATTTT	CAAGSGEIRADTQYF	NA	TRBV11-2	TRBJ2-3	NA
TGCGCCAGCAGCTCTACTTGGACAGGGATAGGCACCGGGGAGCTGTTTTTT	CASSSTWTGIGTGELFF	TRBD1	TRBV5-1	TRBJ2-2	once
TGTGCCAGTACCCAACAGGGGGCGAGCAATCAGCCCCAGCATTTT	CASTQQGASNQPQHF	TRBD1	TRBV19	TRBJ1-5	NA
TGTGCCAGTAGTATAGCCTATCTAGCGGGAGCTCCCTACGAGCAGTACTTC	CASSIAYLAGAPYEQYF	TRBD2	TRBV19	TRBJ2-7	once
TGTGCCACCAGCAGAGAGCAACAGGGTCGGAGCAATCAGCCCCAGCATTTT	CATSREQQGRSNQPQHF	NA	TRBV15	TRBJ1-5	NA
TGTGCCAGCAGCCGTAGCGGGTCCCCCTCTGGGGCCAACGTCCTGACTTTC	CASSRSGSPSGANVLTF	TRBD2	TRBV11-2	TRBJ2-6	NA
TGTGCCAGCAGCCGGACCGGGACTAGCGGGACAACGAATGAGCAGTTCTTC	CASSRTGTSGTTNEQFF	TRBD2	TRBV25-1	TRBJ2-1	NA
TGTGCCAGCAGCTTAGGGGGGGGGAACTATGGCTACACCTTC	CASSLGGGNYGYTF	NA	TRBV7-9	TRBJ1-2	NA
TGTGCCAGCCTGGGTCCGGGACTAGTGGGGAATGAGCAGTTCTTC	CASLGPGLVGNEQFF	TRBD2	TRBV19	TRBJ2-1	few
TGTGCCAGCAGTCCAGGGGACACCGGGGAGCTGTTTTTT	CASSPGDTGELFF	NA	TRBV6-4	TRBJ2-2	once
TGTGCCGTCACATGGCGGGGGGCTAAGAACACCGGGGAGCTGTTTTTT	CAVTWRGAKNTGELFF	TRBD2	TRBV11-3	TRBJ2-2	NA
TGTGCCAGCAGTTACATGCGGACACACTCCTACGAGCAGTACTTC	CASSYMRTHSYEQYF	NA	TRBV6-5	TRBJ2-7	NA
TGCGCCAGCAGCTTGGCGGGGATGACAGGACCCCTTAGCAGGCGTACGCAGTATTTT	CASSLAGMTGPLSRRTQYF	NA	TRBV5-1	TRBJ2-3	NA
TGTGCCACCTCCCGACAGGGCCAAAATGAAAAACTGTTTTTT	CATSRQGQNEKLFF	TRBD1	TRBV27	TRBJ1-4	NA
TGTGCCAGCAGCGTAAAAAGCAATCAGCCCCAGCATTTT	CASSVKSNQPQHF	NA	TRBV5-5	TRBJ1-5	NA
TGTGCCAGCAGCCAAAACAGGCGAGGCACTGAAGCTTTCTTT	CASSQNRRGTEAFF	NA	TRBV28	TRBJ1-1	NA
TGTGCCAGCAGCTTAGTGCGGGAGACGGGCACCGGGGAGCTGTTTTTT	CASSLVRETGTGELFF	TRBD2	TRBV7-8	TRBJ2-2	NA
TGTGCCAGTACCCCGGACAGTCTAGTAAGTAATGAGCAGTTCTTC	CASTPDSLVSNEQFF	NA	TRBV19	TRBJ2-1	NA
TGCGCCAGCAGCCAAGGGGCCTACAATCAGCCCCAGCATTTT	CASSQGAYNQPQHF	NA	TRBV4-3	TRBJ1-5	few